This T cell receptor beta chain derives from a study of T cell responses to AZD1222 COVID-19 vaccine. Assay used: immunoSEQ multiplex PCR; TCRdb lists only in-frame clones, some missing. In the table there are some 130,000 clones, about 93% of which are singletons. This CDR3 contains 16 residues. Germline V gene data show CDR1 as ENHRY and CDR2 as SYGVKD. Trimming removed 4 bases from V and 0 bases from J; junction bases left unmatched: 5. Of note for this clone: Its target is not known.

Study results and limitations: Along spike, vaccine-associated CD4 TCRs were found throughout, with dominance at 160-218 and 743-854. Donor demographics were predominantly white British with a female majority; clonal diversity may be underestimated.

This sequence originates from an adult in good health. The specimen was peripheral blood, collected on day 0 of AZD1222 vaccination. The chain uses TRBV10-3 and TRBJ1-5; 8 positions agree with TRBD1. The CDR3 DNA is TGTGCCATCAGTGGAGGACAGGGTAATAGCAATCAGCCCCAGCATTTT. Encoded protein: CAISGGQGNSNQPQHF.